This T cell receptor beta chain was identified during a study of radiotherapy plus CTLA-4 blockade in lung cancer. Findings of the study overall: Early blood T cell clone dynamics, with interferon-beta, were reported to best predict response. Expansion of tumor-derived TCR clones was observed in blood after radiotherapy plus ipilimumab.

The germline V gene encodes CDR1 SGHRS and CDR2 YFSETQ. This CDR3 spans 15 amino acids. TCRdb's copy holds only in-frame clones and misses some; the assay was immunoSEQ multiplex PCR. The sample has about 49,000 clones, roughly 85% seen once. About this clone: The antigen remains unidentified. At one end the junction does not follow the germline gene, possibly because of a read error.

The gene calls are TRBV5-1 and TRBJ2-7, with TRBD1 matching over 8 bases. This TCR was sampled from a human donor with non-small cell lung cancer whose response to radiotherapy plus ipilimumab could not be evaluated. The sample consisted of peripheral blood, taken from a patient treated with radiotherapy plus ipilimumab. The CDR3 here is CASSSHRQGLYGQYF. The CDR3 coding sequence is TGCGCCAGCAGTTCCCATCGACAGGGGCTCTACGGGCAGTACTTC. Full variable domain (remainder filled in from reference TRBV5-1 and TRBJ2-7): KAGVTQTPRYLIKTRGQQVTLSCSPISGHRSVSWYQQTPGQGLQFLFEYFSETQRNKGNFPGRFSGRQFSNSRSEMNVSTLELGDSALYLCASSSHRQGLYGQYFGPGTRLTVT.